Below, 15 T cell receptor beta chains from the same sample are listed, as sequenced in a study of T cell repertoires in cytomegalovirus infection. Which antigens these TCRs recognize remains unknown. TCRdb analysed the reads with MiXCR anew, one entry per CDR3 protein. The data hold approximately 470,000 distinct CDR3 sequences, with under 55% observed a single time. Sample: cultured PBMCs, taken from culture after CMV antigen stimulation. The receptors here all came from a human donor in good health (CMV status not recorded). Some clones in this sample may be carry-over from other donors' samples.

This chain uses TRBV7-6 with TRBJ2-1, with D perhaps being TRBD1 or TRBD2 (7 bases each). The CDR3 sequence is 15 residues long. Per the germline V gene, CDR1 is SGHVS and CDR2 is FNYEAQ. V dropped 6 bases and J dropped 8 bases, with 20 bases sitting between them. The CDR3 sequence: CASRSGQGGLDEQFF. The CDR3 DNA follows: TGTGCCAGCAGGAGTGGGCAGGGGGGGTTGGATGAGCAGTTCTTC. Supplemented by reference TRBV7-6 and TRBJ2-1, the full variable domain reads GAGVSQSPRYKVTKRGQDVALRCDPISGHVSLYWYRQALGQGPEFLTYFNYEAQQDKSGLPNDRFSAERPEGSISTLTIQRTEQRDSAMYRCASRSGQGGLDEQFFGPGTRLTVL.

The chain recombines TRBV7-9 with TRBJ2-5, with 8 nucleotides matching TRBD2. This CDR3 has 16 residues. With V trimmed by 1 base and J by 5 bases, 9 bases remained unmatched. From germline, CDR1 is SEHNR and CDR2 FQNEAQ (reference sequence). The CDR3 DNA reads TGTGCCAGCAGCTTAGGTAGCGGGAACCCCCGGGAGACCCAGTACTTC. This translates into CASSLGSGNPRETQYF.

This clonotype was seen a handful of times. The J gene is TRBJ1-5, the V gene TRBV20-1; 7 bases map to TRBD1. V lost 3 bases and J lost 3; bases outside the gene matches: 5. This CDR3 has 14 residues. From germline, CDR1 is DFQATT and CDR2 SNEGSKA (reference sequence). The CDR3 sequence is CSASGGGPNQPQHF. CDR3 coding DNA: TGCAGTGCTAGCGGAGGGGGCCCCAATCAGCCCCAGCATTTT.

The V gene is TRBV19, the J gene TRBJ1-1, with 7 bases identical to TRBD1. CDR1 is LNHDA and CDR2 is SQIVND in the germline V gene (reference sequence). CDR3 length: 15 residues. Losses at the gene ends were 5 bases for V and 0 bases for J; bases not matched to a gene: 6. The CDR3 loop reads CASSYRGAMNTEAFF. For the CDR3, the DNA is TGTGCCAGTAGTTACAGGGGTGCTATGAACACTGAAGCTTTCTTT.

The J gene is TRBJ1-6, the V gene TRBV4-3, with 8 bases aligning to TRBD1. V was pared by 1 base and J by 7 bases, with 6 bases of the junction left unmatched. The germline V gene encodes CDR1 LGHNA and CDR2 YSLEER. The CDR3 spans 16 residues. The CDR3 nucleotides are TGCGCCAGCAGCCAAGCGGTCGACAGGGGAAATTCACCCCTCCACTTT. It specifies CASSQAVDRGNSPLHF.

The chain links TRBV28 to TRBJ2-6; D call uncertain. Trimming cost V 4 bases and J 0 bases, with 19 bases left between them. There are 19 residues in the CDR3. Germline V gene lookup returns CDR1 MDHEN and CDR2 SYDVKM. The chain's CDR3 is CASSYSRWVALSGANVLTF. CDR3 in DNA: TGTGCCAGCAGTTATTCCCGGTGGGTCGCTCTCTCTGGGGCCAACGTCCTGACTTTC.

This chain joins TRBV28 and TRBJ2-3; 15 bases are a match to TRBD2. V trimming: 5 bases; J trimming: 4 bases; junction bases outside the gene matches: 4. The germline gives CDR1 MDHEN, CDR2 SYDVKM. This CDR3 comprises 16 residues. The chain's CDR3 is CASSHGLAGGPDTQYF. CDR3 coding DNA: TGTGCCAGCAGTCATGGACTAGCGGGGGGGCCAGATACGCAGTATTTT.

The rearrangement joins TRBV18 to TRBJ2-7; TRBD2 is a possible D gene (7 bases). Trimming took 2 bases from V and 2 from J, leaving 16 bases between them. CDR3 size: 16 residues. CDR1 is KGHSH and CDR2 is LQKENI in the germline V gene. The CDR3 nucleotides are TGTGCCAGCTCACCAGGCGGGGGCCTTACCCCCTACGAGCAGTACTTC. Translating it yields CASSPGGGLTPYEQYF.

The chain couples TRBV27 to TRBJ2-1; 7 bases fit TRBD2. Per germline, CDR1 MNHEY and CDR2 SMNVEV (reference sequence). The CDR3 extends over 17 amino acids. V lost 2 bases, J lost 0 bases, and 7 bases stayed unmatched. CDR3 DNA: TGTGCCAGCAGTTTAAGAGTAGGCGGGGGCTCCTACAATGAGCAGTTCTTC. The encoded protein is CASSLRVGGGSYNEQFF.

This chain uses TRBV4-1 with TRBJ2-1, with a possible D match to TRBD2 (5 bases). The CDR3 is made up of 14 amino acids. The V and J ends lost 6 bases and 9 bases respectively, with 18 bases between them. Germline V gene sequence: CDR1 MGHRA, CDR2 YSYEKL. CDR3 amino acids: CASRELEGSGEQFF. CDR3 DNA sequence: TGCGCCAGCAGGGAACTAGAAGGGTCGGGTGAGCAGTTCTTC.

The V call is TRBV12-3 or TRBV12-4, the J call TRBJ2-3; 14 positions agree with TRBD2. V lost 4 bases and J lost 5; bases outside the gene matches: 5. The CDR3 is made up of 16 amino acids. The CDR3 DNA sequence: TGTGCCAGCAGTTCCCGGACTAGCGGGAGGATAGATACGCAGTATTTT. Translation gives CASSSRTSGRIDTQYF.

V and J are TRBV4-1 and TRBJ1-6; D call uncertain. The CDR3 is 18 amino acids. The germline CDR1 and CDR2 sequences are MGHRA and YSYEKL. V was cut by 0 bases and J by 5 bases, with 17 bases left in between. The CDR3 nucleotides read TGCGCCAGCAGCCAAGATACCCGCCCGGGTTTCGATAATTCACCCCTCCACTTT. As protein: CASSQDTRPGFDNSPLHF.

This chain uses TRBV7-2 with TRBJ2-5; a weak D match, TRBD2 (5 bases). The CDR3 runs to 14 residues. V was cut by 5 bases and J by 5 bases, with 15 bases left in between. Germline CDR1 is SGHTA and CDR2 is FQGNSA. CDR3 DNA: TGTGCCAGCAGCCGAGGACTGAGCAAGGAGACCCAGTACTTC. Translated, it gives CASSRGLSKETQYF. The variable domain in full, completed from reference TRBV7-2 and TRBJ2-5, reads GAGVSQSPSNKVTEKGKDVELRCDPISGHTALYWYRQSLGQGLEFLIYFQGNSAPDKSGLPSDRFSAERTGGSVSTLTIQRTQQEDSAVYLCASSRGLSKETQYFGPGTRLLVL.

This clonotype was seen a handful of times. This chain uses TRBV12-3 or TRBV12-4 with TRBJ2-5, with D tentatively TRBD2 (7 bases). Trimming pared 4 bases from V and 3 bases from J, leaving 12 bases between. The CDR3 spans 14 residues. The CDR3 DNA is TGTGCCAGCAGTTCCTTAGGGGGGGAAGAGACCCAGTACTTC. Residues: CASSSLGGEETQYF.

This chain uses TRBV4-1 with TRBJ2-2, with D hard to call. The CDR3 runs to 17 residues. Trimming removed 2 bases from V and 0 bases from J, with 13 bases in between. Per germline, CDR1 MGHRA and CDR2 YSYEKL. The CDR3 DNA is TGCGCCAGCAGCCAATCAACATACTACGCGAACACCGGGGAGCTGTTTTTT. Amino acids: CASSQSTYYANTGELFF.